This T cell receptor beta chain was sequenced in a study of T cells in narcolepsy. Measured with immunoSEQ multiplex PCR; TCRdb has only the in-frame clones, and not every one. This table holds roughly 18,000 clones, under 90% found once. The CDR3 has 16 amino acids. Trimming took off 2 bases at V and 8 bases at J, with 19 bases between the two ends. Germline V gives CDR1 SGHDT, CDR2 YYEEEE. The genes are TRBV5-6 and TRBJ1-4, with D hard to call. Sequencing was done on a sample of memory (CD45RA-) CD4+ T cells from blood. The TCR comes from a human donor in good health. DNA of the CDR3: TGTGCCAGCAGCTTAACTATTGGGAGACTAACGGAAAAACTGTTTTTT. It translates to CASSLTIGRLTEKLFF.